This section outlines one T cell receptor (beta chain) sequence together with its context. Its binding antigen is unknown. Base-call qualities are not available, and no considerably larger clone is one nucleotide away. Library prep was done by the immunoSEQ multiplex PCR assay. Entries here come from immuneACCESS through TCRdb and include only in-frame sequences with V and J called. Some clones fail to appear in such tables; in the studies checked, an unresolved V gene covers under half of the shortfall, and the cause of the remainder is unknown. The sample table contains over 90,000 clones; only one count was recorded for about nine tenths of them. The top ten hold 0.7% to 0.9% of the sample. The sample belongs to a study of T cell changes during pregnancy in multiple sclerosis (dated 2019 in TCRdb). In terms of the full investigation: In women with multiple sclerosis, the researchers looked at how the T cell repertoire shifted as pregnancy progressed.

The V and J ends are trimmed by 5 bases and 1 base, leaving 9 bases between them. The germline V gene (reference sequence) sets CDR1 to LNHDA and CDR2 to SQIVND. Measured from the cysteine to the phenylalanine, the CDR3 is 13 residues long. Left in the record is the CDR3 DNA by itself, 39 bases read in frame from the first base. The receptor was isolated from a female donor in good health, enrolled as a control in a pregnancy study. The chain was built from TRBV19 and TRBJ2-7; the D gene remains uncertain. The sample in question was peripheral blood, obtained in the second trimester of pregnancy. The CDR3 reads CASSLIISYEQYF. The DNA sequence reads TGTGCCAGTAGTCTTATAATATCCTACGAGCAGTACTTC.